Shown below are 27 T cell receptor beta chains from a single sample sequenced in a study of T cell responses to AZD1222 COVID-19 vaccine. Some clones are missing from TCRdb's copy, which holds only in-frame ones; the method was immunoSEQ multiplex PCR. The sample holds roughly 150,000 clones, roughly 92% seen once. The sample consisted of peripheral blood, taken on day 0 of AZD1222 vaccination. The receptor source for this set is an adult in good health.

The rearrangement uses TRBV6-1 and TRBJ1-1; D perhaps matches TRBD1 (5 bases). V dropped 2 bases and J dropped 5 bases, with 12 bases sitting between them. Germline V gives CDR1 MNHNS, CDR2 SASEGT. The length of the CDR3 is 14 residues. This CDR3 is CASSERGGRTEAFF. As DNA, the CDR3 is TGTGCCAGCAGTGAACGTGGGGGTAGGACTGAAGCTTTCTTT.

V is TRBV5-6 and J is TRBJ2-1, with 8 bases matching TRBD2. Germline CDR1 is SGHDT and CDR2 is YYEEEE. There are 15 residues in the CDR3. Unmatched junction bases numbered 6, after V lost 2 bases and J lost 5 bases. Here the CDR3 DNA reads TGTGCCAGCAGCTTCAGCCAGCGGGAGAACAATGAGCAGTTCTTC. Its translation: CASSFSQRENNEQFF.

This chain joins TRBV27 and TRBJ1-1; D not resolved. The germline V and J ends were trimmed by 3 bases and 3 bases, with 8 bases remaining between them. The CDR3 totals 13 residues. Germline CDR1 reads MNHEY; CDR2 reads SMNVEV (reference sequence). CDR3: CASSLRPHTEAFF. CDR3 nucleotide sequence: TGTGCCAGCAGTTTGCGACCGCACACTGAAGCTTTCTTT.

The chain is built from TRBV6-2 or TRBV6-3 and TRBJ2-3; 12 bases agree with TRBD2. There are 18 residues in the CDR3. Germline V gene data show CDR1 as MNHEY and CDR2 as SVGEGT. Trimming cost V 6 bases and J 3 bases; bases outside gene matches: 13. In nucleotides, the CDR3 is TGTGCCAGCAGCCAAGCGACTAGCGGGGGTCTCTGGACAGATACGCAGTATTTT. Its protein product is CASSQATSGGLWTDTQYF.

This chain uses TRBV20-1 with TRBJ1-1; no reliable D call. V lost 6 bases and J 1 base, leaving 6 bases between the germline ends. There are 11 residues in the CDR3. The germline V gene encodes CDR1 DFQATT and CDR2 SNEGSKA (reference sequence). This chain's CDR3 is CSAEQNTEAFF. In nucleotides, the CDR3 is TGCAGTGCGGAACAGAACACTGAAGCTTTCTTT.

The V call is TRBV6-6, the J call TRBJ2-5, with unresolved D. The V gene lost 7 bases and the J gene lost 5 bases, with 14 bases spanning the gap. The CDR3 sequence is 13 residues long. Germline CDR1 and CDR2: MNHNY and SVGAGI (reference sequence). The CDR3 loop reads CASTNLAAETQYF. CDR3 nucleotides: TGTGCCAGCACGAACTTGGCGGCGGAGACCCAGTACTTC.

This clone was seen only once. Here the CDR3 reads CASSPGEGYTF. The CDR3 DNA is TGTGCCAGCTCACCGGGGGAAGGCTACACCTTC. The gene calls are TRBV18 and TRBJ1-2; D might be TRBD1 (5 bases). Germline CDR1 and CDR2: KGHSH and LQKENI. Trimming stripped 3 bases from V and 8 bases from J, with 7 bases between. This CDR3 spans 11 amino acids. Together with reference TRBV18 and TRBJ1-2, the CDR3 gives the full variable domain: NAGVMQNPRHLVRRRGQEARLRCSPMKGHSHVYWYRQLPEEGLKFMVYLQKENIIDESGMPKERFSAEFPKEGPSILRIQQVVRGDSAAYFCASSPGEGYTFGSGTRLTVV.

DNA for the CDR3: TGTGCCAGCAGCTTTGGCGAGGGCTCTTACTATGGCTACACCTTC. It is translated as CASSFGEGSYYGYTF. The chain uses TRBV7-9 and TRBJ1-2, with D unresolved. Germline V gives CDR1 SEHNR, CDR2 FQNEAQ (reference sequence). V was clipped by 3 bases and J by 3 bases, with 14 bases between them. The CDR3 runs to 15 residues.

The chain links TRBV15 to TRBJ2-4; the match to TRBD1 covers 8 bases. V gave up 0 bases and J gave up 9 bases; unmatched junction bases: 7. Germline CDR1 LNHNV, CDR2 YYDKDF (reference sequence). This CDR3 is built from 15 residues. This CDR3 is CATSRDPSGGAIQYF. Written as DNA, the CDR3 is TGTGCCACCAGCAGAGATCCGTCAGGGGGCGCCATTCAGTACTTC.

The CDR3 loop is CSVGSPPVIAEAFF. The CDR3 DNA is TGCAGCGTTGGGTCCCCTCCGGTTATTGCTGAAGCTTTCTTT. This chain links TRBV29-1 with TRBJ1-1; D not certain. This CDR3 is built from 14 residues. Germline V lookup: CDR1 SQVTM, CDR2 ANQGSEA. Trimming pared 4 bases from V and 6 bases from J, leaving 18 bases between. Complete variable domain (other parts from reference TRBV29-1 and TRBJ1-1): SAVISQKPSRDICQRGTSLTIQCQVDSQVTMMFWYRQQPGQSLTLIATANQGSEATYESGFVIDKFPISRPNLTFSTLTVSNMSPEDSSIYLCSVGSPPVIAEAFFGQGTRLTVV.

Concerning this clone itself: Other DNA sequences within the sample encode an identical CDR3. The CDR3 sequence: CASSEQQGNYGYTF. The DNA for the CDR3 is TGTGCCAGCAGCGAGCAACAGGGGAACTATGGCTACACCTTC. This chain joins TRBV6-4 and TRBJ1-2; 7 nucleotides align to TRBD1. This CDR3 contains 14 residues. Trimming at V came to 6 bases and at J to 2 bases, leaving 6 bases not matched to a gene. The germline V gene has CDR1 MRHNA and CDR2 SNTAGT.

This sequence joins TRBV7-2 and TRBJ1-3; no definite D call. Germline CDR1 reads SGHTA; CDR2 reads FQGNSA. The CDR3 is made up of 16 amino acids. Trimming removed 11 bases at V and 4 bases at J, with 24 bases between. The CDR3 loop is CAVGWSNLAAGNTIYF. CDR3 nucleotides: TGTGCCGTTGGCTGGTCAAACCTTGCCGCCGGAAACACCATATATTTT.

This chain connects TRBV28 to TRBJ1-4; 12 bases are a match to TRBD1. The CDR3 is 18 residues long. The J segment lost 4 bases and the V segment lost 3 bases, leaving 9 bases of the junction unmatched. Per the germline V gene, CDR1 is MDHEN and CDR2 is SYDVKM. In nucleotides, the CDR3 is TGTGCCAGCAGTTTTGGGACAGGGGGCTGGATAGATAATGAAAAACTGTTTTTT. Translating gives CASSFGTGGWIDNEKLFF.

This sequence joins TRBV2 and TRBJ2-5; the D is unclear. V was clipped by 2 bases and J by 4 bases, with 2 bases between them. The germline V gene has CDR1 SNHLY and CDR2 FYNNEI. The CDR3 is made up of 11 amino acids. Written as DNA, the CDR3 is TGTGCCAGCAGTGAAAGAGAGACCCAGTACTTC. Its translation: CASSERETQYF.

The chain joins TRBV7-8 to TRBJ2-7, with D possibly matching TRBD1 (5 bases). The CDR3 spans 15 residues. The V gene lost 1 base and the J gene lost 6 bases, with 16 bases spanning the gap. From germline, CDR1 is SGHVS and CDR2 FQNEAQ. Here the CDR3 reads CASSLVSRVRSEQYF. The CDR3 DNA reads TGTGCCAGCAGCTTAGTCTCCAGGGTTAGGAGCGAGCAGTACTTC. The whole variable domain, filled in from reference TRBV7-8 and TRBJ2-7, reads GAGVSQSPRYKVAKRGQDVALRCDPISGHVSLFWYQQALGQGPEFLTYFQNEAQLDKSGLPSDRFFAERPEGSVSTLKIQRTQQEDSAVYLCASSLVSRVRSEQYFGPGTRLTVT.

The V gene is TRBV4-1, the J gene TRBJ1-1; no reliable D call. The CDR3 contains 15 residues. Trimming cost V 4 bases and J 7 bases, with 19 bases left between them. The germline CDR1 and CDR2 sequences are MGHRA and YSYEKL. The DNA of the CDR3 is TGCGCCAGCAGCCGATCCCCGGACCGACCATATGAAGCTTTCTTT. Amino acid sequence: CASSRSPDRPYEAFF.

The chain links TRBV7-2 to TRBJ2-7; D possibly uses TRBD1 or TRBD2 (5 bases each). Germline V gives CDR1 SGHTA, CDR2 FQGNSA. The germline V and J ends were trimmed by 3 bases and 6 bases, with 12 bases remaining between them. The CDR3 contains 13 residues. The CDR3 spells CASSLGPVSEQYF. The CDR3 bases are TGTGCCAGCAGCTTGGGACCCGTCAGCGAGCAGTACTTC. Full variable domain (remainder filled in from reference TRBV7-2 and TRBJ2-7): GAGVSQSPSNKVTEKGKDVELRCDPISGHTALYWYRQSLGQGLEFLIYFQGNSAPDKSGLPSDRFSAERTGGSVSTLTIQRTQQEDSAVYLCASSLGPVSEQYFGPGTRLTVT.

J is TRBJ1-6 and V is TRBV5-1; 9 positions agree with TRBD1. Germline CDR1 and CDR2: SGHRS and YFSETQ. Trimming removed 2 bases from V and 4 bases from J; junction bases left unmatched: 7. The CDR3 is 17 residues long. CDR3 coding DNA: TGCGCCAGCAGCTTCACCTCCGGGACAGGGTATAATTCACCCCTCCACTTT. It translates to CASSFTSGTGYNSPLHF.

The sample holds one count of this clone. The genes are TRBV5-1 and TRBJ1-2; 9 positions agree with TRBD1. There are 17 residues in the CDR3. Losses at the gene ends were 4 bases for V and 2 bases for J; bases not matched to a gene: 12. Per germline, CDR1 SGHRS and CDR2 YFSETQ. CDR3 in DNA: TGCGCCAGCAGCCTCGATGATTACAGGGGGCGAAACTATGGCTACACCTTC. Protein product: CASSLDDYRGRNYGYTF.

This clone was counted a single time. The V gene is TRBV7-2, the J gene TRBJ1-2, with D unresolved. CDR3 size: 15 residues. Germline CDR1 SGHTA, CDR2 FQGNSA. Deletions cut 7 bases from V and 4 bases from J, with 19 bases between. In DNA, the CDR3 is TGTGCCAGCACCCCCCGTGAGGTAGACATCTATGGCTACACCTTC. Translating it yields CASTPREVDIYGYTF.

This chain joins TRBV5-1 and TRBJ1-1; 8 bases match TRBD1. The trim removed 4 bases at V and 5 bases at J, leaving 7 bases unmatched. The CDR3 consists of 14 residues. CDR1 and CDR2 from the germline V gene are SGHRS and YFSETQ. In DNA form, the CDR3 reads TGCGCCAGCAGCCCCCGACAGGGGAGAACTGAAGCTTTCTTT. It encodes CASSPRQGRTEAFF.

This chain joins TRBV19 and TRBJ1-2; no reliable D call. The CDR3 loop spans 12 amino acids. The ends were cut back, 8 bases at V and 2 bases at J, with 9 bases in the middle. The V gene's germline CDR1 is LNHDA and CDR2 SQIVND (reference sequence). DNA for the CDR3: TGTGCCAGTTCGCCCAACAACTATGGCTACACCTTC. It is translated as CASSPNNYGYTF. The full variable domain, rest sourced from reference TRBV19 and TRBJ1-2, is DGGITQSPKYLFRKEGQNVTLSCEQNLNHDAMYWYRQDPGQGLRLIYYSQIVNDFQKGDIAEGYSVSREKKESFPLTVTSAQKNPTAFYLCASSPNNYGYTFGSGTRLTVV.

For the CDR3, the DNA is TGTGCCAGCAGTGAAGCGGGGACAGGGAGGGCTGGCTACACCTTC. Its translation: CASSEAGTGRAGYTF. The chain carries TRBV2 and TRBJ1-2, with 9 bases that match TRBD1. Germline V CDR1 and CDR2: SNHLY, FYNNEI. The CDR3 totals 15 residues. J lost 7 bases, V lost 0 bases, and 6 bases had no gene match.

With regard to this clone: The junction does not match germline at one end; this may be a read error. CDR3: CACSLGVAGNQPQHF. As DNA, the CDR3 is TGTGCCTGCAGCTTGGGGGTGGCAGGTAATCAGCCCCAGCATTTT. The V gene is TRBV7-8, the J gene TRBJ1-5; D may be TRBD1 (5 bases). This CDR3 region has 15 residues. Germline loops: CDR1 SGHVS, CDR2 FQNEAQ.

CDR3 nucleotide sequence: TGTGCCAGCAGCTCAAGCGCGAGCTCCTACAATGAGCAGTTCTTC. Protein: CASSSSASSYNEQFF. The chain is built from TRBV7-9 and TRBJ2-1; no reliable D call. Deletions cut 4 bases from V and 0 bases from J, with 10 bases between. Germline CDR1 and CDR2: SEHNR and FQNEAQ (reference sequence). The CDR3 spans 15 residues.

CDR3 coding DNA: TGTGCCAGCAGTCAGAGCATAGGCAATTCACCCCTCCACTTT. It specifies CASSQSIGNSPLHF. V is TRBV3-1 (or the pseudogene TRBV3-2) and J is TRBJ1-6; D is unresolved. V was clipped by 6 bases and J by 7 bases, with 13 bases between them. This CDR3 comprises 14 residues. Germline CDR1 reads LGHDT; CDR2 reads YNNKEL (reference sequence).

The chain recombines TRBV7-9 with TRBJ2-3; the D is unclear. The CDR3 has 15 residues. V was trimmed by 2 bases and J by 5 bases, leaving 14 bases between them. The germline V gene has CDR1 SEHNR and CDR2 FQNEAQ (reference sequence). The CDR3 DNA is TGTGCCAGCAGCTTACAGGACCACGCTGGAGATACGCAGTATTTT. Protein: CASSLQDHAGDTQYF.